The present T cell receptor beta chain was sequenced within a study of blood T cell repertoires in COVID-19 (dated by TCRdb to the early 2020s). The study in broad terms: The collaborator samples originated in the United States, Italy and Spain and spanned the acute and convalescent phases of COVID-19. The prospective study material was composed of cDNA or gDNA derived from T cells, B-cell-depleted T cells, or PBMCs. Deeply sampled blood TCRbeta repertoires from subjects exposed to, actively infected with, or recovered from COVID-19 were included in the dataset. The repertoires were made available in a free public database intended to serve as a resource for research on the immune response to SARS-CoV-2. The samples were drawn from the first 160 participants of the ongoing ImmuneRACE study and from some 1,300 subjects provided by 6 global collaborators. Nearly every sample came with metadata listing a de-identified subject ID, COVID-19 status, age in years and sex. HLA class I and class II types, where available, came from metadata supplied by the sample provider rather than from assay-based typing. The full study reports these points: How much clinical and demographic metadata was included differed by source and by participant, and the metadata was provided uncurated.

Note on this clone: Its binding antigen is unknown. No much larger clonotype is one base removed from it; base qualities were not supplied.

Participants in the prospective study were aged about 18 to 100 years, lived in some 24 United States geographic areas, and enrolled through a virtual design. Cohort assignment in the prospective study relied on participant-reported clinical history from a screening survey and a study questionnaire. In the prospective study, whole blood, serum and a nasopharyngeal or oropharyngeal swab were collected from each participant by mobile phlebotomists. Prospective study participants could optionally give additional blood draws and questionnaires over an approximately two-month period. Before DNA extraction, prospective study blood samples were shipped either frozen or at room temperature. The germline V gene encodes CDR1 MNHEY and CDR2 SVGAGI. Cut back by 6 bases and 9 bases, the V and J ends lie 14 bases apart. Including cysteine and phenylalanine, the CDR3 has 13 amino acids. The read is trimmed to its CDR3 DNA, 39 bases read in frame from base 1.

The immunoSEQ Assay, a bias-controlled multiplex PCR, was used to amplify TCRbeta CDR3 regions from genomic DNA. Per the original workflow: The number of nucleated cells in each sample was estimated from the amplification of reference gene primers within the assay. To quantify the absolute abundance of each unique TCRbeta CDR3 rearrangement, sequence reads were collapsed and filtered. For each sample, productive Simpson clonality was calculated as the square root of Simpson's diversity index across productive rearrangements. TCRdb took over this immuneACCESS table, retaining in-frame rearrangements with V and J assigned. Such tables are incomplete; in checked studies, under half of the missing clones stem from an unresolved V gene, and the remainder is unexplained. D and trimming were read from the DNA, whereas the V and J calls and clone size are those reported in that table. The sample yields approximately 250,000 clones; around 89% were counted once. The biggest ten clones account for approximately 1.2% of the sample.

Sequences were obtained from PBMCs or T cells enriched from blood (not recorded which). This chain joins TRBV6-5 to TRBJ2-2; the D segment could be TRBD1, given 6 matching bases. This sequence was found in a woman aged 35 to 49 with acute COVID-19. The CDR3 protein sequence reads: CASRHNRARELFF. The DNA reads TGTGCCAGCAGACATAACAGGGCCCGGGAGCTGTTTTTT.